One and the same sample provided the 23 T cell receptor beta chains below, sequenced in a study of T cell repertoires and Cas9 in healthy adults. Assay used: immunoSEQ multiplex PCR; TCRdb lists only in-frame clones, some missing. The sample holds more than 20,000 clones; around 93% are singletons and the top ten take 0.7% to 0.85%. The material sequenced was CD4+ effector T cells (CD127+, CD25-, CD137-, CD154-) from PBMCs; culture status not recorded. The receptors were sampled from a human donor in good health.

This sequence joins TRBV6-1 and TRBJ2-7, with TRBD2 as a possible D gene (6 bases). Germline assignment: CDR1 MNHNS and CDR2 SASEGT. The CDR3 sequence is 15 residues long. V was clipped by 2 bases and J by 7 bases, with 18 bases between them. The CDR3 coding sequence is TGTGCCAGCAGTGAACCGGGACTGGTCTTTGGAGAGCAGTACGTC. It specifies CASSEPGLVFGEQYV.

This sequence joins TRBV20-1 and TRBJ2-7; no firm D call. With 3 bases removed from V and 6 bases from J, the gap between germline ends came to 9 bases. CDR3 length equals 11 residues. Per the germline V gene, CDR1 is DFQATT and CDR2 is SNEGSKA (reference sequence). For the CDR3, the DNA is TGCAGTGCTAGGTTTGGGATCGAGCAGTACGTC. Translating it yields CSARFGIEQYV.

V is TRBV6-5 and J is TRBJ2-7; maybe TRBD1 (5 bases). V gave up 6 bases and J gave up 5 bases, with 11 bases separating them. Germline assignment: CDR1 MNHEY and CDR2 SVGAGI. CDR3 length equals 12 residues. CDR3 bases: TGTGCCAGCAGCAGGGATATCAACGAGCAGTACGTC. It is translated as CASSRDINEQYV.

V gene TRBV21-1 combines with J gene TRBJ1-5. TRBV21-1 is a pseudogene. This CDR3 region has 17 residues. The CDR3 DNA follows: TGTGCCAGCAGGCATCTGGTGCTACATTGGCATCATCAGCCCCAGCATTTT. This sequence encodes CASRHLVLHWHHQPQHF.

The J gene is TRBJ2-7, the V gene TRBV7-9; D is unresolved. V was trimmed by 6 bases and J by 4 bases, leaving 10 bases between them. CDR3 length: 12 amino acids. The germline V gene has CDR1 SEHNR and CDR2 FQNEAQ (reference sequence). CDR3: CASSWAIYEQYF. The CDR3 bases are TGTGCCAGCAGTTGGGCCATTTACGAGCAGTACTTC. Complete variable domain (other parts from reference TRBV7-9 and TRBJ2-7): DTGVSQNPRHKITKRGQNVTFRCDPISEHNRLYWYRQTLGQGPEFLTYFQNEAQLEKSRLLSDRFSAERPKGSFSTLEIQRTEQGDSAMYLCASSWAIYEQYFGPGTRLTVT.

V usage is TRBV7-3 and J usage is TRBJ2-2, with 8 bases matching TRBD1. CDR3 length equals 15 residues. Trimming removed 3 bases from V and 5 bases from J; junction bases left unmatched: 5. Germline CDR1 reads SGHTA; CDR2 reads FQGTGA. The CDR3 DNA reads as TGTGCCAGCAGCTTTAGCCAGGGGGCAACCGGGGAGCTGTTTTTT. This gives the protein CASSFSQGATGELFF. Full variable domain (missing parts from reference TRBV7-3 and TRBJ2-2): GAGVSQTPSNKVTEKGKYVELRCDPISGHTALYWYRQSLGQGPEFLIYFQGTGAADDSGLPNDRFFAVRPEGSVSTLKIQRTERGDSAVYLCASSFSQGATGELFFGEGSRLTVL.

The chain is built from TRBV9 and TRBJ1-1; maybe TRBD1 (6 bases). V was trimmed by 3 bases and J by 11 bases, leaving 20 bases between them. The V gene's germline CDR1 is SGDLS and CDR2 YYNGEE. The CDR3 consists of 14 residues. As DNA, the CDR3 is TGTGCCAGCAGCGGAGCGGCCCGAGGGGGGGCGGCTTTCTTT. This gives the protein CASSGAARGGAAFF.

The CDR3 sequence is CASSDGRATDTQYF. CDR3 DNA sequence: TGCGCCAGCAGCGACGGGAGGGCCACAGATACGCAGTATTTT. This chain links TRBV5-1 with TRBJ2-3, with TRBD2 matching over 8 bases. V was pared by 4 bases and J by 2 bases, with 3 bases of the junction left unmatched. CDR1 and CDR2 (germline): SGHRS, YFSETQ. There are 14 residues in the CDR3.

The chain links TRBV14 to TRBJ2-5; D is ambiguous. The CDR3 consists of 12 residues. CDR1 is SGHDN and CDR2 is FVKESK in the germline V gene. Trimming removed 3 bases at V and 2 bases at J, with 4 bases between. CDR3 sequence reads: CASSQVQETQYF. The CDR3 coding sequence is TGTGCCAGCAGCCAGGTTCAAGAGACCCAGTACTTC.

This clone is a singleton in its sample. Here the CDR3 reads CASSRVPPGLAGTYEQYV. For the CDR3, the DNA is TGTGCCAGCAGCAGAGTCCCTCCGGGACTAGCGGGAACCTACGAGCAGTACGTC. V and J are TRBV5-6 and TRBJ2-7, with 13 positions matching TRBD2. This CDR3 is built from 18 residues. Germline V CDR1 and CDR2: SGHDT, YYEEEE. The J segment lost 2 bases and the V segment lost 4 bases, leaving 12 bases of the junction unmatched.

The chain combines TRBV6-6 with TRBJ2-1; TRBD2 aligns across 10 bases. The CDR3 loop spans 16 amino acids. Germline V gene data show CDR1 as MNHNY and CDR2 as SVGAGI (reference sequence). V trimming: 1 base; J trimming: 10 bases; junction bases outside the gene matches: 10. CDR3: CASSYLAGGSDLEQFF. CDR3 DNA: TGTGCCAGCAGTTACTTAGCGGGGGGCAGTGATTTGGAGCAGTTCTTC.

The rearrangement links TRBV4-3 to TRBJ2-1, with TRBD2 matching over 15 bases. V shed 1 base and J 9 bases; nucleotides not matched to a gene: 4. The CDR3 extends over 16 amino acids. Germline values: CDR1 LGHNA, CDR2 YSLEER. CDR3 DNA sequence: TGCGCCAGCAGCCAAGGGGGGACTAGCGGGAGGTTTGAGCAGTTCTTC. It translates to CASSQGGTSGRFEQFF.

The chain joins TRBV27 to TRBJ1-6; possible D gene TRBD1, 5 bases. CDR1 and CDR2 from the germline V gene are MNHEY and SMNVEV (reference sequence). This CDR3 is 17 amino acids long. V was shortened by 6 bases and J by 4 bases, with 19 bases between the two germline ends. Here the CDR3 DNA reads TGTGCCAGCAGATCAAGGGCCGGGACGGCGTATAATTCACCCCTCCACTTT. It encodes CASRSRAGTAYNSPLHF.

Worth noting for this clone: Mismatch with germline at one junction end may stem from a read error. The V gene is TRBV5-4, the J gene TRBJ2-1, with a possible D match to TRBD1 (7 bases). The CDR3 is 18 amino acids. Germline CDR1 is SGHNT and CDR2 is YYREEE (reference sequence). The CDR3 DNA reads TGTGCCCGCAGCTTGGGGGGATCCGGCAGGGGGACGTACAATGAGCAGTTCTTC. This sequence encodes CARSLGGSGRGTYNEQFF.

This chain connects TRBV4-1 to TRBJ2-1; D is unclear. This CDR3 has 17 amino acids. Deletions cut 1 base from V and 0 bases from J, with 13 bases between. Per germline, CDR1 MGHRA and CDR2 YSYEKL. The CDR3 coding sequence is TGCGCCAGCAGCCAAGGCCTCTTTAGTCTCTCCTACAATGAGCAGTTCTTC. It translates to CASSQGLFSLSYNEQFF.

The V and J genes are TRBV29-1 and TRBJ1-5; D remains unclear. Trimming took 4 bases from V and 0 from J, leaving 7 bases between them. CDR3 length equals 13 residues. In germline, CDR1 is SQVTM, CDR2 ANQGSEA. The chain's CDR3 is CSVVENSNQPQHF. The CDR3 bases are TGCAGCGTTGTCGAAAATAGCAATCAGCCCCAGCATTTT.

This clone is a singleton in its sample. V gene TRBV28 combines with J gene TRBJ1-6; 8 positions match TRBD1. In germline, CDR1 is MDHEN, CDR2 SYDVKM. CDR3 length: 16 amino acids. Unmatched junction bases numbered 11, after V lost 6 bases and J lost 7 bases. CDR3 sequence reads: CASSPQGASKNSPLHF. CDR3 in DNA: TGTGCCAGCAGCCCCCAGGGGGCGAGTAAGAATTCACCCCTCCACTTT.

This rearrangement joins TRBV7-8 to TRBJ2-7, with 9 bases identical to TRBD1. From germline, CDR1 is SGHVS and CDR2 FQNEAQ. The CDR3 extends over 16 amino acids. Trimming took 5 bases from V and 1 from J; bases not matched to a gene: 9. DNA for the CDR3: TGTGCCAGCAGCCTTCGCCCGGGACAGGGATCCTACGAGCAGTACTTC. Its translation is CASSLRPGQGSYEQYF.

V usage is TRBV2 and J usage is TRBJ2-7; D may be TRBD2 (5 bases). Germline V gene sequence: CDR1 SNHLY, CDR2 FYNNEI. Trimming removed 7 bases at V and 5 bases at J, with 12 bases between. The CDR3 extends over 12 amino acids. The CDR3 bases are TGTGCCAGCAACCCGGGGTACCACGAGCAGTACGTC. It encodes CASNPGYHEQYV.

The chain recombines TRBV28 with TRBJ2-7; the D gene is possibly TRBD2 (5 bases). Germline values: CDR1 MDHEN, CDR2 SYDVKM. CDR3 size: 13 residues. Trimming stripped 3 bases from V and 6 bases from J, with 12 bases between. CDR3 residues: CASSFNGGGEQYV. DNA for the CDR3: TGTGCCAGCAGTTTCAACGGAGGTGGCGAGCAGTACGTC.

This chain joins TRBV6-5 and TRBJ2-7; D remains unclear. V was trimmed by 0 bases and J by 5 bases, leaving 11 bases between them. CDR3 length: 14 residues. CDR1 and CDR2 (germline): MNHEY, SVGAGI. CDR3 protein: CASSYSRSPHEQYV. In DNA form, the CDR3 reads TGTGCCAGCAGTTACTCGAGGAGTCCCCACGAGCAGTACGTC.

The chain employs TRBV7-2 and TRBJ1-3, with D uncertain. Trimming left V 2 bases short and J 8 bases short, with 10 bases between. The CDR3 contains 13 residues. Germline assignment: CDR1 SGHTA and CDR2 FQGNSA. As DNA, the CDR3 is TGTGCCAGCAGCTTACTAGGTTTCGACACCATATATTTT. It is translated as CASSLLGFDTIYF.

The rearrangement joins TRBV4-1 to TRBJ2-1; 11 nucleotides align to TRBD2. This CDR3 is 18 amino acids long. Germline CDR1 and CDR2: MGHRA and YSYEKL. Losses at the gene ends were 0 bases for V and 4 bases for J; bases not matched to a gene: 8. The CDR3 coding sequence is TGCGCCAGCAGCCAAGAACTAGCGGGGGCCGTCGATTACAATGAGCAGTTCTTC. Translated, it gives CASSQELAGAVDYNEQFF.